This T cell receptor (beta chain) was recorded in a study of blood T cell repertoires in COVID-19. Study context: The origin of the acute and convalescent COVID-19 samples was the United States, Italy and Spain. T cells, B-cell-depleted T cells, or PBMCs provided the cDNA or gDNA that served as material.

The ends lost 2 bases at V and 6 bases at J; junction bases unmatched: 14. The CDR3 length is 17 residues. Germline CDR1 is SGHKS and CDR2 is YYEKEE (reference sequence). In the study's own analysis: Researchers report that nucleated cell counts were estimated from reference gene primer amplification. The protocol was immunoSEQ multiplex PCR, while the TCRdb copy is restricted to in-frame clones and leaves out a portion. D and trimming come from the DNA, and the V and J calls and clone size come from that table. The table has 55,000 to 95,000 clones, 65% to 85% seen once. The source is an older woman with acute or convalescent COVID-19. The sample consisted of peripheral blood. V gene TRBV5-5 combines with J gene TRBJ2-1, with 7 bases fitting TRBD1. The CDR3 nucleotides read TGTGCCAGCAGCTTTCAGGGGGTGGTCTTGTTATCCAATGAGCAGTTCTTC. Translated, it gives CASSFQGVVLLSNEQFF.